These T cell receptor beta chains were read from a single sample in a study of OX40 agonist ivuxolimab in advanced cancers. Method: immunoSEQ multiplex PCR; TCRdb's copy keeps in-frame clones and lacks some. The repertoire holds about 66,000 clones, with roughly 87% as singletons. The input for sequencing was CD4+ or CD8+ T cells sorted from blood, taken in a trial of the OX40 agonist ivuxolimab. The source of these receptors is an adult with an advanced solid tumor such as melanoma, head and neck, liver or kidney cancer. Both conserved end residues are part of each CDR3. The D gene is left open where the match is weak. Clone size is not always given. Where it is, it says once, few, many or a class for expanded clones.

CASGLVLAETQYF TGTGCTAGTGGTTTGGTACTAGCCGAGACCCAGTACTTC TRBV12-5 - TRBJ2-5 -
CASSVSGERAKNIQYF TGTGCCAGCAGCGTATCGGGGGAGCGCGCCAAAAACATTCAGTACTTC TRBV9 few TRBJ2-4 -
CASSPPEGQETQYF TGTGCCAGCAGCCCTCCCGAAGGCCAAGAGACCCAGTACTTC TRBV7-2 - TRBJ2-5 -
CASSARVTTDTQYF TGCGCCAGCAGTGCCCGGGTCACCACAGATACGCAGTATTTT TRBV10-2 - TRBJ2-3 -
CAMWRVPTSGSPRFLIRFF TGTGCCATGTGGAGGGTGCCGACTAGCGGGAGCCCCCGTTTTTTAATTCGGTTCTTC TRBV10-3 - TRBJ2-1 TRBD2
CARLIPRDRGQGGYTF TGTGCCAGACTGATCCCGCGGGACAGGGGGCAAGGAGGCTACACCTTC TRBV7-9 - TRBJ1-2 TRBD1
CASSIQGQGGSGGEKLFF TGTGCCAGTAGTATTCAAGGGCAGGGAGGGTCTGGAGGTGAAAAACTGTTTTTT TRBV19 - TRBJ1-4 -
CASSPNGQLVTGTGELFF TGCGCCAGCAGCCCGAATGGGCAGTTGGTAACTGGGACCGGGGAGCTGTTTTTT TRBV5-1 - TRBJ2-2 -
CASTNSGRATDTQYF TGTGCCAGCACCAATAGCGGGAGGGCCACAGATACGCAGTATTTT TRBV7-3 - TRBJ2-3 TRBD2
CASSLTGTSGYEQYF TGTGCCAGCAGCTTAACAGGGACTAGCGGTTACGAGCAGTACTTC TRBV11-3 - TRBJ2-7 TRBD2
CASSTKREKGYEQYF TGTGCCAGTAGTACTAAGCGGGAGAAAGGCTACGAGCAGTACTTC TRBV19 - TRBJ2-7 TRBD2
CASSESGYEQYF TGCGCCAGCAGTGAGTCTGGATACGAGCAGTACTTC TRBV10-1 - TRBJ2-7 -
CASSPDRWGTDTQYF TGCGCCAGCAGCCCCGACAGGTGGGGAACAGATACGCAGTATTTT TRBV4-3 - TRBJ2-3 -